The 27 T cell receptor beta chains below were found in one sample sequenced in a study of OX40 agonist ivuxolimab in advanced cancers. Sequencing was performed with immunoSEQ multiplex PCR; in TCRdb, only in-frame clones are kept and a portion is missing. The profile shows over 55,000 clones, about 79% of them singletons. Here the sequenced sample was CD4+ or CD8+ T cells sorted from blood, taken in a trial of the OX40 agonist ivuxolimab. The receptors here all came from an adult with an advanced solid tumor such as melanoma, head and neck, liver or kidney cancer.

V gene TRBV5-1 combines with J gene TRBJ2-2; 7 nucleotides line up with TRBD2. Trimming cost V 4 bases and J 0 bases; bases outside gene matches: 6. CDR3 size: 16 residues. The V gene's germline CDR1 is SGHRS and CDR2 YFSETQ. The CDR3: CASSPRGGANTGELFF. CDR3 DNA: TGCGCCAGCAGCCCCCGTGGGGGGGCGAACACCGGGGAGCTGTTTTTT.

J is TRBJ1-6 and V is TRBV7-2, with D possibly matching TRBD1 (6 bases). Per germline, CDR1 SGHTA and CDR2 FQGNSA. With 1 base removed from V and 10 bases from J, the gap between germline ends came to 14 bases. This CDR3 has 15 residues. The CDR3 region is CASSLVLGGLSPLHF. The CDR3 coding sequence is TGTGCCAGCAGCTTAGTATTAGGGGGTTTGTCACCCCTCCACTTT.

The chain joins TRBV20-1 to TRBJ2-5; no definite D call. CDR3 length: 11 amino acids. The ends were cut back, 3 bases at V and 4 bases at J, with 6 bases in the middle. Germline CDR1 reads DFQATT; CDR2 reads SNEGSKA (reference sequence). The CDR3 nucleotides read TGCAGTGCTAGCAATGCAGAGACCCAGTACTTC. Its protein is CSASNAETQYF.

The chain joins TRBV10-3 to TRBJ2-5; 10 nucleotides agree with TRBD2. This CDR3 contains 15 residues. Germline V gives CDR1 ENHRY, CDR2 SYGVKD. Germline trimming cut 4 bases from V and 2 bases from J; bases unmatched to any gene: 4. The CDR3 DNA sequence: TGTGCCATCAGTGTTGTAGCGGGGGGACAAGAGACCCAGTACTTC. This sequence encodes CAISVVAGGQETQYF.

This chain uses TRBV19 with TRBJ1-1; D unresolved. The V gene's germline CDR1 is LNHDA and CDR2 SQIVND (reference sequence). Between the trimmed V and J ends, which lost 8 bases and 6 bases, there was a span of 19 bases. The CDR3 runs to 14 residues. The CDR3 region is CASGEKIKTAEAFF. The CDR3 bases are TGTGCCAGTGGGGAAAAGATTAAGACCGCTGAAGCTTTCTTT.

J is TRBJ2-7 and V is TRBV5-4; a possible D gene is TRBD2 (7 bases). This CDR3 is 14 amino acids long. Germline CDR1 and CDR2: SGHNT and YYREEE (reference sequence). V was pared by 7 bases and J by 6 bases, with 20 bases between. CDR3 residues: CASPLGGRVCEQYF. The CDR3 nucleotides are TGTGCCAGCCCCTTGGGGGGGCGAGTGTGCGAGCAGTACTTC.

This clone was detected only a few times. The chain has TRBV7-9 and TRBJ1-1, with D tentatively TRBD1 (5 bases). This CDR3 region has 15 residues. The ends were cut back, 5 bases at V and 0 bases at J, with 13 bases in the middle. Germline V gives CDR1 SEHNR, CDR2 FQNEAQ (reference sequence). The CDR3 protein is CASSPPGLLNTEAFF. In nucleotides, the CDR3 is TGTGCCAGCAGCCCGCCGGGACTCCTGAACACTGAAGCTTTCTTT.

The genes are TRBV9 and TRBJ1-1; D gene unclear. The CDR3 is 14 amino acids. V was pared by 4 bases and J by 4 bases, with 14 bases between. The germline V gene encodes CDR1 SGDLS and CDR2 YYNGEE. CDR3 sequence: CASSLGSLGTEAFF. CDR3 bases: TGTGCCAGCAGCTTAGGATCTCTCGGCACTGAAGCTTTCTTT.

This chain uses TRBV4-2 with TRBJ1-6; no firm D call. This CDR3 spans 14 amino acids. Germline V gives CDR1 LGHNA, CDR2 YNFKEQ. Trimming removed 4 bases at V and 7 bases at J, with 11 bases between. The CDR3 here is CASSLTSGNSPLHF. CDR3 coding DNA: TGTGCCAGCAGCCTGACATCAGGAAATTCACCCCTCCACTTT.

V gene TRBV10-3 combines with J gene TRBJ2-7; 9 nucleotides match TRBD2. Losses at the gene ends were 7 bases for V and 6 bases for J; bases not matched to a gene: 13. This CDR3 is built from 15 residues. Germline CDR1 ENHRY, CDR2 SYGVKD. CDR3 loop: CAIKGTAGGPGEQYF. The CDR3 DNA reads TGTGCCATCAAAGGAACTGCGGGGGGGCCCGGCGAGCAGTACTTC.

The genes are TRBV5-5 and TRBJ2-5; possibly TRBD1 for D (5 bases). CDR1 and CDR2 from the germline V gene are SGHKS and YYEKEE (reference sequence). V was trimmed by 4 bases and J by 4 bases, leaving 11 bases between them. CDR3 length: 13 amino acids. CDR3 sequence (DNA): TGTGCCAGCAGCAACCAGGGAAGAGAGACCCAGTACTTC. Translating gives CASSNQGRETQYF.

This chain joins TRBV5-4 and TRBJ1-2; D is uncertain. The CDR3 sequence is 12 residues long. Trimming pared 4 bases from V and 3 bases from J, leaving 7 bases between. CDR1 and CDR2 from the germline V gene are SGHNT and YYREEE (reference sequence). The CDR3 bases are TGTGCCAGCAGCCTGGATGACTATGGCTACACCTTC. Protein: CASSLDDYGYTF.

CDR3 residues: CASRQGALTEAFF. The CDR3 DNA is TGTGCCAGCAGACAGGGGGCGCTTACTGAAGCTTTCTTT. The V and J genes are TRBV6-1 and TRBJ1-1, with 9 bases that match TRBD1. Germline V gene sequence: CDR1 MNHNS, CDR2 SASEGT. Losses at the gene ends were 6 bases for V and 5 bases for J; bases not matched to a gene: 4. The CDR3 runs to 13 residues.

The chain has TRBV2 and TRBJ1-6, with unresolved D. From germline, CDR1 is SNHLY and CDR2 FYNNEI. The CDR3 extends over 14 amino acids. With 4 bases removed from V and 10 bases from J, the gap between germline ends came to 14 bases. The CDR3 is CASSVQGVQSPLHF. CDR3 nucleotide sequence: TGTGCCAGCAGTGTTCAAGGTGTTCAATCACCCCTCCACTTT. Looking up the rest from reference TRBV2 and TRBJ1-6 gives the full variable domain: EPEVTQTPSHQVTQMGQEVILRCVPISNHLYFYWYRQILGQKVEFLVSFYNNEISEKSEIFDDQFSVERPDGSNFTLKIRSTKLEDSAMYFCASSVQGVQSPLHFGNGTRLTVT.

The chain carries TRBV29-1 and TRBJ2-5; TRBD1 might be the D (5 bases). Deletions cut 3 bases from V and 5 bases from J, with 10 bases between. CDR1 and CDR2 from the germline V gene are SQVTM and ANQGSEA. The CDR3 length is 12 residues. This chain's CDR3 is CSVEAGIETQYF. The CDR3 nucleotides read TGCAGCGTTGAGGCAGGGATTGAGACCCAGTACTTC.

The chain joins TRBV7-3 to TRBJ2-7; possible D gene TRBD2, 5 bases. Germline CDR1 SGHTA, CDR2 FQGTGA. Trimming removed 4 bases from V and 1 base from J, with 14 bases in between. The CDR3 consists of 15 residues. The CDR3 DNA reads TGTGCCAGCAGCTCGTACGGAGGCCAATCCTACGAGCAGTACTTC. This codes for CASSSYGGQSYEQYF.

This chain joins TRBV11-1 and TRBJ2-6; D not certain. The CDR3 spans 14 residues. Between the trimmed V and J ends, which lost 0 bases and 7 bases, there was a span of 7 bases. CDR1 is SGHAT and CDR2 is FQDESV in the germline V gene (reference sequence). CDR3 sequence (DNA): TGTGCCAGCAGCTTAGCGGTGGGAGCCAACGTCCTGACTTTC. It is translated as CASSLAVGANVLTF.

V and J are TRBV7-3 and TRBJ2-1; TRBD1 matches at 12 bases. Unmatched junction bases numbered 9, after V lost 5 bases and J lost 7 bases. Germline CDR1 SGHTA, CDR2 FQGTGA. This CDR3 spans 16 amino acids. CDR3 coding DNA: TGTGCCAGCAGCCCGGGGGACAGGGGGCGTAGAAATGAGCAGTTCTTC. Translated, it gives CASSPGDRGRRNEQFF.

As DNA, the CDR3 is TGCGCCAGCAGCCCGGACGGAAGTTCCTACAATGAGCAGTTCTTC. It codes for CASSPDGSSYNEQFF. The chain carries TRBV5-1 and TRBJ2-1, with no clear D. The CDR3 loop spans 15 amino acids. Germline CDR1 and CDR2: SGHRS and YFSETQ. V lost 4 bases to trimming and J lost 1 base, with 12 bases between them.

This clone came up a few times. This rearrangement joins TRBV7-2 to TRBJ2-7; D is uncertain. The CDR3 has 11 amino acids. V shed 0 bases and J shed 10 bases, with 7 bases lying between them. CDR1 is SGHTA, CDR2 FQGNSA, per germline. The CDR3 reads CASSLARLQYF. CDR3 nucleotide sequence: TGTGCCAGCAGCTTAGCGAGGCTTCAGTACTTC.

The rearrangement joins TRBV5-5 to TRBJ1-2, with D possibly TRBD1 on 5 matching bases. CDR1 and CDR2 from the germline V gene are SGHKS and YYEKEE (reference sequence). The ends were cut back, 0 bases at V and 2 bases at J, with 11 bases in the middle. The CDR3 is 15 amino acids. In DNA, the CDR3 is TGTGCCAGCAGCTTGGCGGTCAGGGAAAACTATGGCTACACCTTC. This encodes CASSLAVRENYGYTF.

A note on this clone: At the DNA level, this CDR3 is encoded by other sequences in the same sample as well. The chain links TRBV9 to TRBJ1-1, with unresolved D. Trimming pared 2 bases from V and 3 bases from J, leaving 8 bases between. The CDR3 has 13 amino acids. Looked up from germline, CDR1 is SGDLS and CDR2 is YYNGEE. CDR3 bases: TGTGCCAGCAGCGTGGCCATGGACACTGAAGCTTTCTTT. Translation: CASSVAMDTEAFF.

J is TRBJ1-6 and V is TRBV6-5; 7 positions agree with TRBD1. CDR1 is MNHEY, CDR2 SVGAGI, per germline. The V gene end was trimmed by 6 bases and the J gene end by 9 bases; junction bases not matched to a gene: 8. The CDR3 spans 14 residues. The CDR3 nucleotides are TGTGCCAGCAGCCTCGGACAGGAGGTTTCACCCCTCCACTTT. Protein sequence: CASSLGQEVSPLHF.

The chain couples TRBV5-1 to TRBJ2-1; no reliable D call. Germline CDR1 and CDR2: SGHRS and YFSETQ. The CDR3 has 14 amino acids. V dropped 3 bases and J dropped 0 bases, with 7 bases sitting between them. CDR3 sequence reads: CASSWTVSYNEQFF. The CDR3 region has the DNA TGCGCCAGCAGCTGGACGGTCTCCTACAATGAGCAGTTCTTC.

This clone was seen a few times. V gene TRBV7-2 combines with J gene TRBJ1-6; unclear D gene. Between the trimmed V and J ends, which lost 5 bases and 8 bases, there was a span of 16 bases. From germline, CDR1 is SGHTA and CDR2 FQGNSA. This CDR3 has 15 residues. The CDR3 spells CASSPRAALDSPLHF. The CDR3 DNA reads TGTGCCAGCAGCCCCCGGGCCGCACTAGATTCACCCCTCCACTTT.

V and J are TRBV7-2 and TRBJ1-5; TRBD1 aligns across 8 bases. The CDR3 loop spans 15 amino acids. Germline CDR1 is SGHTA and CDR2 is FQGNSA. V shed 6 bases and J 3 bases; nucleotides not matched to a gene: 7. CDR3 DNA: TGTGCCAGCAGTTACTCGGGACAGGCCAATCAGCCCCAGCATTTT. Translated, it gives CASSYSGQANQPQHF. Based on the CDR3 plus reference TRBV7-2 and TRBJ1-5, the full variable domain is GAGVSQSPSNKVTEKGKDVELRCDPISGHTALYWYRQSLGQGLEFLIYFQGNSAPDKSGLPSDRFSAERTGGSVSTLTIQRTQQEDSAVYLCASSYSGQANQPQHFGDGTRLSIL.

The chain recombines TRBV14 with TRBJ2-3; D is possibly TRBD1 (5 bases). CDR1 is SGHDN and CDR2 is FVKESK in the germline V gene. Trimming stripped 1 base from V and 6 bases from J, with 14 bases between. The CDR3 sequence is 15 residues long. CDR3 DNA sequence: TGTGCCAGCAGCCAAGTTGCAGGGTTGTCTGATACGCAGTATTTT. It translates to CASSQVAGLSDTQYF.